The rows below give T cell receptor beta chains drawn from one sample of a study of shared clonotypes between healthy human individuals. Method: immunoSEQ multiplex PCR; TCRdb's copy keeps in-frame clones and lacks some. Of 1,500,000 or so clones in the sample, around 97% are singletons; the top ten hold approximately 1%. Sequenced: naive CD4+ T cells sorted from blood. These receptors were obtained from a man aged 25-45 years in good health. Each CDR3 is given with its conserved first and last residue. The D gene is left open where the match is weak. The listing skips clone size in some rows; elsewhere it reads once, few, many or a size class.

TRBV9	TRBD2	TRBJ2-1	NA	TGTGCCAGCAGCCCCACTAGCGGACCGAGGAATGAGCAGTTCTTC	CASSPTSGPRNEQFF
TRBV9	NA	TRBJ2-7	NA	TGTGCCAGCACCAAGACAGATCTCACCTACGAGCAGTACTTC	CASTKTDLTYEQYF
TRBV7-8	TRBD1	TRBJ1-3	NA	TGTGCCAGCAGGAAGGACAGGGGGCCTGGAAACACCATATATTTT	CASRKDRGPGNTIYF
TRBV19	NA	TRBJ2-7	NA	TGTGCCAGTAGTAGAGCCTACGAGCAGTACTTC	CASSRAYEQYF
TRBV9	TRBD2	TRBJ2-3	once	TGTGCCAGCAGCGCCAGACTAGCGGGAGCCGCAGATACGCAGTATTTT	CASSARLAGAADTQYF
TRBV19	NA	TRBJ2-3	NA	TGTGCCAGTAGTACTCGGTCCAACGGGCCAGATACGCAGTATTTT	CASSTRSNGPDTQYF
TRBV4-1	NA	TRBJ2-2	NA	TGCGCCAGCAGCCAAGCACGGAGGAACACCGGGGAGCTGTTTTTT	CASSQARRNTGELFF
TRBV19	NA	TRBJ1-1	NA	TGTGCCAGTAGTATAGGAGGGACGGTGAACACTGAAGCTTTCTTT	CASSIGGTVNTEAFF
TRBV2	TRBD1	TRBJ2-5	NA	TGTGCCAGCACCCGGGACAGGAGGGGAGAGACCCAGTACTTC	CASTRDRRGETQYF
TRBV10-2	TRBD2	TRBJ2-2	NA	TGCGCCAGCAGTGGGCCCGGGACTAGCGGGAGGGCGGGGGAGCTGTTTTTT	CASSGPGTSGRAGELFF
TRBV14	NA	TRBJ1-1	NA	TGTGCCAGCAGCCCAACGAGGTACACTGAAGCTTTCTTT	CASSPTRYTEAFF
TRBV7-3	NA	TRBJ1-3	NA	TGTGCCAGCAGCTTAGGTGGAAACCTAGTCTCTGGAAACACCATATATTTT	CASSLGGNLVSGNTIYF
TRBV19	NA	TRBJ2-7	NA	TGTGCCAGTAGTCCCATGGGGGGCTACGAGCAGTACTTC	CASSPMGGYEQYF
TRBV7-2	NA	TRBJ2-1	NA	TGTGCCAGCAGCCCGTTAGCGGACTCCTACAATGAGCAGTTCTTC	CASSPLADSYNEQFF
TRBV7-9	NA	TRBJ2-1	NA	TGTGCCAGCAGCTTCAGGAACAATGAGCAGTTCTTC	CASSFRNNEQFF
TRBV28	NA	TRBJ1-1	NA	TGTGCCAGCAGTTTCCCAGGGGACACTGAAGCTTTCTTT	CASSFPGDTEAFF
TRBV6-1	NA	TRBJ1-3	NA	TGTGCCAGCACCCCCTCGGGTGCAGACACCATATATTTT	CASTPSGADTIYF
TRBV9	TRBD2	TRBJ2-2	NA	TGTGCCAGCAGCCTGACTTGGACTAGCGGGGTTAACACCGGGGAGCTGTTTTTT	CASSLTWTSGVNTGELFF
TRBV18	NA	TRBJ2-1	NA	TGTGCCAGCTCACGGGGGTCGAATGAGCAGTTCTTC	CASSRGSNEQFF
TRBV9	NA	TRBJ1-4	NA	TGTGCCAGCAGCGTAGGAGGGGGGAATGCAACTAATGAAAAACTGTTTTTT	CASSVGGGNATNEKLFF
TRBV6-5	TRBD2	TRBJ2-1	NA	TGTGCCAGCAGTTACGGGACAATAGCGGGAGAGCAGTTCTTC	CASSYGTIAGEQFF
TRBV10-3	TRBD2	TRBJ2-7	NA	TGTGCCATCAGTGCCCTAGCGGGAGTATCCTACGAGCAGTACTTC	CAISALAGVSYEQYF
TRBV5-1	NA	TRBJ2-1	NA	TGCGCCAGCAGCGGGGCCACCTCCGAACCCTCCTACAATGAGCAGTTCTTC	CASSGATSEPSYNEQFF
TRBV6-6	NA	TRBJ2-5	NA	TGTGCCAGCAGTTACTTAGCGACAGAGACCCAGTACTTC	CASSYLATETQYF
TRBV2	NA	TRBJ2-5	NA	TGTGCCAGCGGGCCTCAAGAGACCCAGTACTTC	CASGPQETQYF
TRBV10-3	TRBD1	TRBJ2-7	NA	TGTGCCACGTACAGGGGCGACCACGAGCAGTACTTC	CATYRGDHEQYF
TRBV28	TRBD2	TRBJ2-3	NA	TGTGCCAGCAGTTACGGACTAGCGGGGCAAGGCACAGATACGCAGTATTTT	CASSYGLAGQGTDTQYF
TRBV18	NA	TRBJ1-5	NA	TGTGCCAGCTCACCAGATCAAGGTCAGCCCCAGCATTTT	CASSPDQGQPQHF
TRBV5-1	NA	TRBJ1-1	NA	TGCGCCAGCAGCACGTCGACAGGGAACACTGAAGCTTTCTTT	CASSTSTGNTEAFF
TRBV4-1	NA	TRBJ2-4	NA	TGCGCCAGCAGCCAAGACAGAGTAGCCAAAAACATTCAGTACTTC	CASSQDRVAKNIQYF
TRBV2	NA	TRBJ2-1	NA	TGTGCCAGCCTAACTAGCTTTAGGTCCGCAGATGAGCAGTTCTTC	CASLTSFRSADEQFF
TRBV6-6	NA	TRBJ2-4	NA	TGTGCCAGCAGTTACTCCGGGGGGCGGGTGGACATTCAGTACTTC	CASSYSGGRVDIQYF
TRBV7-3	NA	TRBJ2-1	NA	TGTGCCAGCAGCATCCGAGAGGGGGCCTACAATGAGCAGTTCTTC	CASSIREGAYNEQFF
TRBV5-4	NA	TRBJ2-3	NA	TGTGCCAGCAGCCCGGGGACACATTACCGCACAGATACGCAGTATTTT	CASSPGTHYRTDTQYF
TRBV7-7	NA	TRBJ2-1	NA	TGTGCCAGCAGCTTTACTAGCTCCCATGAGCAGTTCTTC	CASSFTSSHEQFF